The rows below give T cell receptor beta chains drawn from one sample of a study of shared clonotypes between healthy human individuals. Some clones are missing from TCRdb's copy, which holds only in-frame ones; the method was immunoSEQ multiplex PCR. The table includes about half a million clones, 79% detected once. Sequenced input: PBMCs. The receptor set was obtained from a middle-aged woman in good health. Some clones in this sample may be carry-over from other donors' samples. The CDR3 runs from the conserved cysteine through the conserved F or W. The order of the fields is clone size, D gene, J gene, V gene, CDR3 DNA, CDR3 protein. The D gene is left open where the match is weak. Part of the rows lack a size; the others show once, few, many or a class for expanded clones.

>NA|NA|TRBJ2-5|TRBV10-3
TGTGCCATCAGTGAGGAAGGTATACAAGAGACCCAGTACTTC
CAISEEGIQETQYF
>NA|NA|TRBJ2-2|TRBV5-1
TGCGCCAGCAGCTTGGAGTCAGGGATTAACACCGGGGAGCTGTTTTTT
CASSLESGINTGELFF
>NA|NA|TRBJ1-4|TRBV19
TGTGCCAGCGGGACTCCCCCAACTAATGAAAAACTGTTTTTT
CASGTPPTNEKLFF
>once|NA|TRBJ1-1|TRBV2
TGTGCCAGCAGGTTGACAGGCGGCATTTTAGTGAACACTGAAGCTTTCTTT
CASRLTGGILVNTEAFF
>NA|TRBD1|TRBJ1-1|TRBV11-3
TGTGCCAGCAGCTTCGCGGGACAGCGGGCTTTCTTT
CASSFAGQRAFF
>NA|TRBD2|TRBJ2-3|TRBV18
TGTGCCAGCTCAGAAGGACTAGGCACAGATACGCAGTATTTT
CASSEGLGTDTQYF
>NA|NA|TRBJ2-7|TRBV7-8
TGTGCCAGCAGCTCACAGGGTCTCGAGCAGTACTTC
CASSSQGLEQYF
>NA|TRBD2|TRBJ2-1|TRBV9
TGTGCCAGCAGCGAGACTAGCGGCACCTACAATGAGCAGTTCTTC
CASSETSGTYNEQFF
>NA|NA|TRBJ2-2|TRBV11-3
TGTGCCAGCAGCTGGACACAGCTCGGCGGGGAGCTGTTTTTT
CASSWTQLGGELFF
>NA|TRBD1|TRBJ2-7|TRBV7-2
TGTGCCAGCAGCCACGGGACAGTCGGCGAGCAGTACTTC
CASSHGTVGEQYF
>NA|TRBD1|TRBJ1-1|TRBV7-3
TGTGCCAGCAGCTTAGGGGACACGGGACAGGGGCCGAACACTGAAGCTTTCTTT
CASSLGDTGQGPNTEAFF
>NA|NA|TRBJ1-2|TRBV5-4
TGTGCCAGCAGCTTGGGAGGGTATGGGAGCTATGGCTACACCTTC
CASSLGGYGSYGYTF
>NA|TRBD1|TRBJ2-7|TRBV4-1
TGCGCCAGCAGCCATCGCCAGGGGGCGCCCGACGAGCAGTACTTC
CASSHRQGAPDEQYF
>many|NA|TRBJ2-2|TRBV6-1
TGTGCCAGCAGTGAAGTGGGGGAGAACACCGGGGAGCTGTTTTTT
CASSEVGENTGELFF
>NA|NA|TRBJ1-1|TRBV29-1
TGCTCTGGGGGGCAGGTGAACACTGAAGCTTTCTTT
CSGGQVNTEAFF
>NA|NA|TRBJ2-3|TRBV10-3
TGTGCCACCTACAGGGACCCCGCAGATACGCAGTATTTT
CATYRDPADTQYF
>NA|NA|TRBJ1-4|TRBV28
TGTGCCAGCAGTCGAACGAGGGGATTGAGGACTAATGAAAAACTGTTTTTT
CASSRTRGLRTNEKLFF
>NA|TRBD2|TRBJ2-1|TRBV7-2
TGTGCCAGCAGCCCACTAGCGGGAGGGTACAATGAGCAGTTCTTC
CASSPLAGGYNEQFF
>NA|NA|TRBJ2-1|TRBV25-1
TGTGCCAGCAGTGAAAGGGAAAATGAGCAGTTCTTC
CASSERENEQFF
>NA|TRBD2|TRBJ2-1|TRBV2
TGTGCCAGCAGTGAGGTTCCAGCGGGAGTGGGTGAGCAGTTCTTC
CASSEVPAGVGEQFF
>NA|TRBD2|TRBJ2-7|TRBV4-1
TGCGCCAGCAGCCAAGATGCCTGGGCGGGGGAAACCTACGAGCAGTACTTC
CASSQDAWAGETYEQYF
>NA|NA|TRBJ2-5|TRBV5-6
TGTGCCAGCAGCTTCCCAGGTCCACGATCCCAAAAAGACTTC
CASSFPGPRSQKDF
>NA|NA|TRBJ2-7|TRBV7-9
TGTGCCAGCAGCCCGGAAGACAGAGCTTTCGAGCAGTACTTC
CASSPEDRAFEQYF
>few|NA|TRBJ2-1|TRBV5-4
TGTGCCAGCAGCTTGGACGGGACTCTAAATGAGCAGTTCTTC
CASSLDGTLNEQFF
>NA|NA|TRBJ2-7|TRBV12-1
TGTGCCAGCAGCTTTGGGGGCAGGGGGCTCTACGAGCAGTACTTC
CASSFGGRGLYEQYF
>NA|NA|TRBJ2-6|TRBV11-2
TGTGCCAGCAGCGAGAAGGACATTTATTCCTCTGGGGCCAACGTCCTGACTTTC
CASSEKDIYSSGANVLTF
>many|TRBD1|TRBJ1-2|TRBV29-1
TGCAGCGTTGAAGGCTCCGGGACAGGGGGCCGCTACACCTTC
CSVEGSGTGGRYTF
>NA|NA|TRBJ2-1|TRBV11-2
TGTGCCAGCAGCTTAGGGGCAGGGAGCTCCTACAATGAGCAGTTCTTC
CASSLGAGSSYNEQFF
>NA|NA|TRBJ2-7|TRBV11-2
TGTGCCAGCAGCTTTCTGATGGGCGAGCAGTACTTC
CASSFLMGEQYF
>many|TRBD1|TRBJ1-3|TRBV28
TGTGCCAGCAGGGACAGGGGGCAAAACACCATATATTTT
CASRDRGQNTIYF
>many|NA|TRBJ1-3|TRBV28
TGTGCCAGCAGTTTGACCGTCCTCTCTGGAAACACCATATATTTT
CASSLTVLSGNTIYF
>NA|NA|TRBJ1-5|TRBV28
TGTGCCAGCAGTTTAGGTGGGAGCAATCAGCCCCAGCATTTT
CASSLGGSNQPQHF
>NA|TRBD2|TRBJ2-2|TRBV6-5
TGTGCCAGCAGCCTAGCGGGAGACACCGGGGAGCTGTTTTTT
CASSLAGDTGELFF
>NA|TRBD2|TRBJ2-3|TRBV29-1
TGCAGCGCGATAAGCGGGGAGGGGATAGATACGCAGTATTTT
CSAISGEGIDTQYF
>NA|TRBD1|TRBJ1-1|TRBV6-1
TGTGCCAGCAGTACGACAGGGGACGGCACTGAAGCTTTCTTT
CASSTTGDGTEAFF
>NA|TRBD1|TRBJ1-1|TRBV6-6
TGTGCCAGCAGAGAACTCGGGACAGGGGTAATTGAAGCTTTCTTT
CASRELGTGVIEAFF
>NA|NA|TRBJ1-5|TRBV28
TGTGCCAGCAGTTTAGTCCGGTTGGGGACTGCGGCCAATCAGCCCCAGCATTTT
CASSLVRLGTAANQPQHF
>NA|NA|TRBJ2-7|TRBV27
TGTGCCAGCAGCTCCGTTAGCGGAGGGGGCGAGCAGTACTTC
CASSSVSGGGEQYF
>NA|NA|TRBJ2-2|TRBV27
TGTGCCAGCAGTCGCGGTATCCGTCCCACCGGGGAGCTGTTTTTT
CASSRGIRPTGELFF
>NA|TRBD2|TRBJ2-1|TRBV7-9
TGTGCCAGCAGCCCCACCAGAGCGGGAATAGGGAATGAGCAGTTCTTC
CASSPTRAGIGNEQFF
>few|TRBD1|TRBJ1-1|TRBV30
TGTGCCTGGAGTGTACAGGGGAGCACTGAAGCTTTCTTT
CAWSVQGSTEAFF
>NA|TRBD2|TRBJ2-1|TRBV27
TGTGCCAGCAGTTCCGGGACTAGCGGGGTCAATGAGCAGTTCTTC
CASSSGTSGVNEQFF
>NA|TRBD1|TRBJ2-4|TRBV7-2
TGTGCCAGCAGCGACAGGGGGGCCAAAAACATTCAGTACTTC
CASSDRGAKNIQYF
>NA|NA|TRBJ1-5|TRBV30
TGTGCCTGGAGTGTTGGAGATTATAGCAATCAGCCCCAGCATTTT
CAWSVGDYSNQPQHF
>NA|NA|TRBJ2-6|TRBV5-1
TGCGCCAGCAGCGGGGTCGTAGGGGACGGGGCCAACGTCCTGACTTTC
CASSGVVGDGANVLTF
>NA|NA|TRBJ1-1|TRBV27
TGTGCCAGCAGTTTAAGCGGAACTGAAGCTTTCTTT
CASSLSGTEAFF
>NA|TRBD2|TRBJ2-1|TRBV5-4
TGTGCCAGCAGCTTGATTCCGGCGGGACTAGCGGACTCCTACAATGAGCAGTTCTTC
CASSLIPAGLADSYNEQFF
>NA|TRBD2|TRBJ2-7|TRBV18
TGTGCCAGCTCACCGACTAGCGTCGAGGGATACGAGCAGTACTTC
CASSPTSVEGYEQYF
>many|NA|TRBJ1-2|TRBV30
TGTGCCTGGAGTGTATTAACAAACTATGGCTACACCTTC
CAWSVLTNYGYTF